This TCR beta chain was obtained from a study of graft-versus-host responses after intestinal transplantation. Of note for this clone: No antigen is known for it.

This table comes from immunoSEQ multiplex PCR, and its TCRdb copy is limited to in-frame clones, with some not included. The table includes some 90,000 clones, just over 90% detected once. The sample was unstimulated CD8+ T cells sorted from spleen or lymph node cells, taken before intestinal transplant. The sequence was obtained from a human donor who received an intestinal transplant.

CDR3 protein: CASSSIGQGGYNEKLFF. CDR3 sequence (DNA): TGTGCCAGCAGTTCGATCGGACAGGGAGGCTATAATGAAAAACTGTTTTTT. The gene calls are TRBV7-9 and TRBJ1-4, with 8 nucleotides matching TRBD1. V lost 6 bases and J lost 4; bases outside the gene matches: 13. The CDR3 has 17 amino acids. Germline-derived CDR1 and CDR2 are SEHNR and FQNEAQ (reference sequence).